The 8 T cell receptor beta chains presented below share a single source sample, sequenced in a study of vaccination effects on CD4 cells after COVID-19. Antigens of these TCRs are unknown. The repertoire was sequenced with immunoSEQ multiplex PCR; TCRdb's copy has only in-frame clones and lacks some. Of about 79,000 clones in the sample, 70% to 75% are singletons; the top ten hold approximately 1.9%. Ahead of sequencing, the ViraFEST assay grew antigen-specific CD4+ T cells using viral peptide pools. Following culture for roughly 10 days, CD4+ T cells were isolated. The source material was CD4+ T cells from PBMCs cultured with HCoV-229E spike peptides, sampled before COVID-19 vaccination. The receptors originated from a human donor who received a COVID-19 vaccine.

This clone was found a few times. The J gene is TRBJ1-1, the V gene TRBV5-1; a weak D match, TRBD1 (6 bases). V was pared by 7 bases and J by 1 base, with 11 bases between. The CDR3 is made up of 13 amino acids. Germline lookup yields CDR1 SGHRS and CDR2 YFSETQ. This CDR3 is CASAGQTNTEAFF. The CDR3 DNA follows: TGCGCCAGCGCTGGACAGACGAACACTGAAGCTTTCTTT.

This clone was seen a handful of times. This chain joins TRBV5-5 and TRBJ1-5; D possibly corresponds to TRBD1 (5 bases). Germline V gene data show CDR1 as SGHKS and CDR2 as YYEKEE (reference sequence). Trimming took 0 bases from V and 3 from J, leaving 7 bases between them. The CDR3 length is 14 residues. DNA for the CDR3: TGTGCCAGCAGCTTGGGACAGCCCAATCAGCCCCAGCATTTT. It encodes CASSLGQPNQPQHF.

This chain connects TRBV12-5 to TRBJ2-5, with D possibly matching TRBD1 (5 bases). CDR3 length: 15 amino acids. With 5 bases removed from V and 5 bases from J, the gap between germline ends came to 18 bases. Germline CDR1 and CDR2: LGHNT and FRNRAP. The CDR3 loop is CASGPGIGVRETQYF. CDR3 nucleotide sequence: TGTGCTAGTGGTCCAGGGATAGGGGTTCGGGAGACCCAGTACTTC.

The chain links TRBV5-4 to TRBJ2-3; D perhaps matches TRBD2 (6 bases). This CDR3 comprises 15 residues. V lost 7 bases and J 2 bases, leaving 17 bases between the germline ends. Germline V gene lookup returns CDR1 SGHNT and CDR2 YYREEE (reference sequence). CDR3 sequence reads: CASGSTSLLTDTQYF. The CDR3 DNA reads TGTGCCAGCGGATCAACTAGCCTACTCACAGATACGCAGTATTTT.

The gene calls are TRBV2 and TRBJ2-7; D uncertain. The CDR3 is 11 amino acids. The V end was cut by 7 bases, the J end by 6 bases, with 10 bases between. Looked up from germline, CDR1 is SNHLY and CDR2 is FYNNEI. CDR3 sequence: CASMRGVEQYV. CDR3 bases: TGTGCCAGCATGCGTGGGGTCGAGCAGTACGTC.

This chain links TRBV13 with TRBJ2-7; D not resolved. The CDR3 extends over 13 amino acids. V gave up 2 bases and J gave up 2 bases, with 7 bases separating them. Germline assignment: CDR1 PRHDT and CDR2 FYEKMQ (reference sequence). The CDR3 DNA reads as TGTGCCAGCAGCTTAAGGAAGACCTACGAGCAGTACGTC. Residues: CASSLRKTYEQYV.

The V and J genes are TRBV19 and TRBJ2-1, with TRBD2 identical over 8 bases. CDR1 is LNHDA, CDR2 SQIVND, per germline (reference sequence). The J segment lost 5 bases and the V segment lost 6 bases, leaving 6 bases of the junction unmatched. The CDR3 has 14 residues. The CDR3 nucleotides are TGTGCCAGTAGGCCTCGCGGGGGGAACAATGAGCAGTTCTTC. This translates into CASRPRGGNNEQFF.

The chain employs TRBV6-2 or TRBV6-3 and TRBJ2-3; TRBD1 aligns across 8 bases. Germline CDR1 reads MNHEY; CDR2 reads SVGEGT. With V trimmed by 1 base and J by 1 base, 7 bases remained unmatched. This CDR3 region has 17 residues. CDR3 DNA: TGTGCCAGCAGTTACTTACAGGGGGGCTATGGCACAGATACGCAGTATTTT. Its protein is CASSYLQGGYGTDTQYF.